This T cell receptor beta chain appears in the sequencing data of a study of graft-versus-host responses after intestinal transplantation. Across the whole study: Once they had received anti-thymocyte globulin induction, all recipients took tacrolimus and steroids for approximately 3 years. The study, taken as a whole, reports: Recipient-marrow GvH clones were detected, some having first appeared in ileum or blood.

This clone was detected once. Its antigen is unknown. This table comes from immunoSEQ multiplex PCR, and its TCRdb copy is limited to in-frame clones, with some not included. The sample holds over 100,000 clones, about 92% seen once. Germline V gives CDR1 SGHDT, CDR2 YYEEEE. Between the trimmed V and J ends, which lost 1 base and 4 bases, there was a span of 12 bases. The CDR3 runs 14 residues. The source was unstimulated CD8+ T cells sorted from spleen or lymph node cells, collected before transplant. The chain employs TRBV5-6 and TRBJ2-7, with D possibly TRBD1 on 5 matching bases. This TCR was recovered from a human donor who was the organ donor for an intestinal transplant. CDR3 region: CASSLSGSFYEQYF. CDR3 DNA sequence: TGTGCCAGCAGCTTGTCAGGGTCCTTTTACGAGCAGTACTTC.